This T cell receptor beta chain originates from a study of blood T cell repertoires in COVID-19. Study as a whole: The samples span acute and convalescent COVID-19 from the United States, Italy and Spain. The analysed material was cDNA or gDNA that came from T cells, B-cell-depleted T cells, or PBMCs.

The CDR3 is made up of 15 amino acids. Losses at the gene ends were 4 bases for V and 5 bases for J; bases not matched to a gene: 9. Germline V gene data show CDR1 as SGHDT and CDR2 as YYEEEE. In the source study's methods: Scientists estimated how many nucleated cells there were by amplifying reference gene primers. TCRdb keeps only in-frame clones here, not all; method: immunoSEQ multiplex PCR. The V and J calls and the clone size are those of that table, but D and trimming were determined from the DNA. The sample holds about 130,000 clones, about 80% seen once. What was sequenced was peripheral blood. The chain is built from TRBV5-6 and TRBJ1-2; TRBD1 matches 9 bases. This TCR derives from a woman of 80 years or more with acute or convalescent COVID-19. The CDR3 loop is CASSPPGTGLYGYTF. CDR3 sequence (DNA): TGTGCCAGCAGCCCCCCCGGGACAGGGCTATATGGCTACACCTTC.